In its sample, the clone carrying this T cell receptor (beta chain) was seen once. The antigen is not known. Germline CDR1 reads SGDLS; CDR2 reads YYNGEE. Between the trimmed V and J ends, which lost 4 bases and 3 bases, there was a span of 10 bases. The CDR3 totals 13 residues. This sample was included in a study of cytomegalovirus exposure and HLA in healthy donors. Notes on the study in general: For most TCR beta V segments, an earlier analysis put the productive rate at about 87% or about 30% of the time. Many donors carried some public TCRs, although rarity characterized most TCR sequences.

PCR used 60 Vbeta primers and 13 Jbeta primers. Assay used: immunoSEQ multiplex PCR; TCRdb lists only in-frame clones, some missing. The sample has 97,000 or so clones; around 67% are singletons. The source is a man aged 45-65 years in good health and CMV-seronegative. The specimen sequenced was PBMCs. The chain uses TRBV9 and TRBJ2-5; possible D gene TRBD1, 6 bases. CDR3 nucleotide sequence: TGTGCCAGCAGCTCGGGACACGAAGAGACCCAGTACTTC. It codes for CASSSGHEETQYF.